What follows describes a single TCR beta chain. Its antigen is unidentified. The table came from immunoSEQ multiplex PCR; TCRdb's copy has only in-frame clones and leaves some out. The sample shows 55,000 to 70,000 clones, roughly 84% of them seen only once. CDR1 LNHNV and CDR2 YYDKDF come from the germline V gene (reference sequence). The CDR3 is 13 amino acids. Trimming shortened V by 0 bases and J by 3 bases, and 6 bases separated the two germline ends. These data originate in a study of OX40 agonist ivuxolimab in advanced cancers. Study-level findings and limits: CD4+ T cells averaged fewer expanded clones than CD8+ T cells.

The TCR was taken from an adult with an advanced solid tumor such as melanoma, head and neck, liver or kidney cancer. The source was CD4+ or CD8+ T cells sorted from blood, collected in a trial of the OX40 agonist ivuxolimab. V and J are TRBV15 and TRBJ2-7, with D perhaps matching TRBD2 (5 bases). The CDR3 sequence is CATSRDGSYEQYF. CDR3 bases: TGTGCCACCAGCAGAGATGGGAGCTACGAGCAGTACTTC.